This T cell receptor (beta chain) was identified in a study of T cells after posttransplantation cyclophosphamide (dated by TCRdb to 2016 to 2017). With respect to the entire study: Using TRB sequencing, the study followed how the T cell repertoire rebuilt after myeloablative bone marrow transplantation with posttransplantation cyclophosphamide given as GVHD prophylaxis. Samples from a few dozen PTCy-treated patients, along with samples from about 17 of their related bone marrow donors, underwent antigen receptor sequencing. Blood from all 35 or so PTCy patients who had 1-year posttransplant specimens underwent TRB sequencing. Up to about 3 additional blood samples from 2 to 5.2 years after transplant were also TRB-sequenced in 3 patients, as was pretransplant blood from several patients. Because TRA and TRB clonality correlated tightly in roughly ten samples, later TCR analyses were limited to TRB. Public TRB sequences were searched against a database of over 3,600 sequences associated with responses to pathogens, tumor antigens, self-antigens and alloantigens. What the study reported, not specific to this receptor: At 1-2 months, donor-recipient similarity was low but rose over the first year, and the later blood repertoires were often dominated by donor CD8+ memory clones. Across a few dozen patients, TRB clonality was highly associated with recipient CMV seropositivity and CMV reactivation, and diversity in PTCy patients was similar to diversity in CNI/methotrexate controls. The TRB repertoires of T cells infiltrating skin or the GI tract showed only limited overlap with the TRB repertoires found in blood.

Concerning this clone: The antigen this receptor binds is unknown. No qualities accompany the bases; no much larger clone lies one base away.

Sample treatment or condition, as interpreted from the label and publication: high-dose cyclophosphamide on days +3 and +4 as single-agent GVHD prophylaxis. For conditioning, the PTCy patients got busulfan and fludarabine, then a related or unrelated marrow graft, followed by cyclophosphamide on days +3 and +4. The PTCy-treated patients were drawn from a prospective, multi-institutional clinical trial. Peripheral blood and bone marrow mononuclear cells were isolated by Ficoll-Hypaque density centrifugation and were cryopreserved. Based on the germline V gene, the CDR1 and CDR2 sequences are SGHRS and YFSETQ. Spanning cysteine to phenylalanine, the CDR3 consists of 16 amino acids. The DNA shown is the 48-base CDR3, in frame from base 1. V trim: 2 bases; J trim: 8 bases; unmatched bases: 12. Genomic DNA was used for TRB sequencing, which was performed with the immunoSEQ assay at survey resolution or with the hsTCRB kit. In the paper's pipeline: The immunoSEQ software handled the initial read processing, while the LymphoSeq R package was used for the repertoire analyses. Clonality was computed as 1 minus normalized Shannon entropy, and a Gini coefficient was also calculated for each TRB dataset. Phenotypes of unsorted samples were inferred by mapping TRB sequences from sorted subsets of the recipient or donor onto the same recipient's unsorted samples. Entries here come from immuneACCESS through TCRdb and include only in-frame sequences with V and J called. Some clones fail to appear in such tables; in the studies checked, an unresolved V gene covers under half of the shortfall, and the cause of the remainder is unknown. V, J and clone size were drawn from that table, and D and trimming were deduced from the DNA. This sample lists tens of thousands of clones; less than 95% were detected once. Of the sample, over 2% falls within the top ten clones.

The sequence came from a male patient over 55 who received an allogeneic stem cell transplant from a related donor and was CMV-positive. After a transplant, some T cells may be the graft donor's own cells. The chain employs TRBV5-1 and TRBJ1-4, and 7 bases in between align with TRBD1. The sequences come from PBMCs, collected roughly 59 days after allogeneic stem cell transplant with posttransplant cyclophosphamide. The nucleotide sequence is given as TGCGCCAGCAGCTTTGAGAGAGGGACAGCCGGGGAAAAACTGTTTTTT. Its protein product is CASSFERGTAGEKLFF.